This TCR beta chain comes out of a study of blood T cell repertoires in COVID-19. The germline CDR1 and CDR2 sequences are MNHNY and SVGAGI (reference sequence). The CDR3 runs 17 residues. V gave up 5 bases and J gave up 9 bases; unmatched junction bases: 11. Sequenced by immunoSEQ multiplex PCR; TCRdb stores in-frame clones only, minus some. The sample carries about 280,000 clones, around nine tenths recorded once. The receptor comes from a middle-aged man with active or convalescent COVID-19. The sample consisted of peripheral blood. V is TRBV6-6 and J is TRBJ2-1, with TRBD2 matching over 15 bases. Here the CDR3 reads CASSPTSGLAGGSEQFF. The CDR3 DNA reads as TGTGCCAGCAGTCCGACCTCGGGACTAGCGGGGGGTAGTGAGCAGTTCTTC.